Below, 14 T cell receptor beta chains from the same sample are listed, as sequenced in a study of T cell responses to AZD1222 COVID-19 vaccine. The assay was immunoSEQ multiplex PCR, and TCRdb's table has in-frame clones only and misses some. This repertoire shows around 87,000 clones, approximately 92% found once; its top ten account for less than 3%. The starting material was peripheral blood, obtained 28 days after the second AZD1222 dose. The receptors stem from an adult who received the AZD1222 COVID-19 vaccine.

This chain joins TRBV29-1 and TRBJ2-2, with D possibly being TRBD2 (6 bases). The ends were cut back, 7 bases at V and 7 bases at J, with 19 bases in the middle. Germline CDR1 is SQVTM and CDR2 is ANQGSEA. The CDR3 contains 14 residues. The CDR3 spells CSGVIQGGGGELFF. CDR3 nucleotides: TGCAGCGGGGTGATCCAGGGAGGTGGCGGGGAGCTGTTTTTT.

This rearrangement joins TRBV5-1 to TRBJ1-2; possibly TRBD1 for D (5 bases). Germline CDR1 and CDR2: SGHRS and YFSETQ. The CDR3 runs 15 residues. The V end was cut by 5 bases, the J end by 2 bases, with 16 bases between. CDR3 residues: CASSDRDPRNYGYTF. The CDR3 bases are TGCGCCAGCAGTGACCGGGACCCAAGAAACTATGGCTACACCTTC.

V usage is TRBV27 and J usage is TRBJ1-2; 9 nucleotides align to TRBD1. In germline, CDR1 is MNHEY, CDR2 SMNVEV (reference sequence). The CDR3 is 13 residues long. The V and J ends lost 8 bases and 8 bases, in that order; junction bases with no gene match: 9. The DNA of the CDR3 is TGTGCCAGCGCTCCGACAGACAGGGGGGGCTACACCTTC. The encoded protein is CASAPTDRGGYTF.

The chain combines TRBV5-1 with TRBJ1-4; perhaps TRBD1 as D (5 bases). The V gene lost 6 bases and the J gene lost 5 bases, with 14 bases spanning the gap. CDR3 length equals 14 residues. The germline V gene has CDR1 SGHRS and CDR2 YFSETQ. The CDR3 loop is CASTRGGQNEKLFF. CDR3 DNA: TGCGCCAGCACCCGGGGGGGTCAAAATGAAAAACTGTTTTTT.

This CDR3 is CASSDLPRGPNQPQHF. The CDR3, as DNA: TGTGCCAGCAGTGACCTCCCCAGGGGGCCCAATCAGCCCCAGCATTTT. The J gene is TRBJ1-5, the V gene TRBV6-1; 8 bases match TRBD1. The CDR3 runs 16 residues. V was clipped by 3 bases and J by 3 bases; unmatched bases: 7. Germline assignment: CDR1 MNHNS and CDR2 SASEGT.

CDR3 loop: CASSFVSATNEKLFF. CDR3 nucleotide sequence: TGTGCCAGCAGTTTTGTCAGTGCAACTAATGAAAAACTGTTTTTT. The chain joins TRBV6-5 to TRBJ1-4; no clear D gene. The CDR3 consists of 15 residues. Germline V lookup: CDR1 MNHEY, CDR2 SVGAGI. V was shortened by 4 bases and J by 0 bases, with 9 bases between the two germline ends.

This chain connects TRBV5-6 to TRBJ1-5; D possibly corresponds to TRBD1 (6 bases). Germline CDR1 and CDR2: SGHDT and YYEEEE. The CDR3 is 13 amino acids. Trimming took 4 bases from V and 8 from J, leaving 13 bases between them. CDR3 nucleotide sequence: TGTGCCAGCAGCCCCAGGGGAGGGGAGCCCCAGCATTTT. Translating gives CASSPRGGEPQHF.

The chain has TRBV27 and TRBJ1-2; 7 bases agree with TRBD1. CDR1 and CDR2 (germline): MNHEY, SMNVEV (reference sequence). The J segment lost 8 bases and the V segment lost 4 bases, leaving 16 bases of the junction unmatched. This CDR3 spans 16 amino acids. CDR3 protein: CASSSYPTGEVGGYTF. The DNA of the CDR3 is TGTGCCAGCAGTTCCTATCCCACAGGGGAGGTAGGAGGCTACACCTTC.

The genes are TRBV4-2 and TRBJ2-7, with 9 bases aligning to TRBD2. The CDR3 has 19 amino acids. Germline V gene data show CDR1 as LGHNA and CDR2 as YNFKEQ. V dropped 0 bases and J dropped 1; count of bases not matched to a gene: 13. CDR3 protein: CASSQDILGGAGGSYEQYF. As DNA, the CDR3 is TGTGCCAGCAGCCAAGATATTCTAGGGGGAGCGGGGGGTTCCTACGAGCAGTACTTC.

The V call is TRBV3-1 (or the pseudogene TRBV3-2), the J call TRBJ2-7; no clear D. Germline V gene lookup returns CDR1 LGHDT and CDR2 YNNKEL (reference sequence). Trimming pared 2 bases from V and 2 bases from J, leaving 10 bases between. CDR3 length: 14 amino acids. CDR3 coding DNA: TGTGCCAGCAGCCAAACCATAGTCACCTACGAGCAGTACTTC. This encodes CASSQTIVTYEQYF.

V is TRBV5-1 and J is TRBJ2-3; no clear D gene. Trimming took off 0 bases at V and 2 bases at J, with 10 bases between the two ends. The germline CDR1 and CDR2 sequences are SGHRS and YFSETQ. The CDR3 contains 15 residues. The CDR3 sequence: CASSLAAANTDTQYF. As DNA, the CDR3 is TGCGCCAGCAGCTTGGCCGCGGCGAACACAGATACGCAGTATTTT.

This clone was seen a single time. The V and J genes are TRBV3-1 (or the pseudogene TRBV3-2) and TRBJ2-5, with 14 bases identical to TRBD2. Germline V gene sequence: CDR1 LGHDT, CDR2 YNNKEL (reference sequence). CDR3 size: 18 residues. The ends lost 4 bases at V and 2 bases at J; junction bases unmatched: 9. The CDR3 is CASSLAGLAGVGQETQYF. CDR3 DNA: TGTGCCAGCAGCCTTGCGGGACTAGCGGGAGTTGGGCAAGAGACCCAGTACTTC.

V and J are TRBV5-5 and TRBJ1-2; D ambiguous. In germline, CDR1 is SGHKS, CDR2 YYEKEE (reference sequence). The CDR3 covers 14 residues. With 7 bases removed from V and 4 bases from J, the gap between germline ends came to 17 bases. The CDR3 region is CASHSRERSYGYTF. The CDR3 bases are TGTGCCAGCCATTCTAGGGAGCGAAGCTATGGCTACACCTTC.

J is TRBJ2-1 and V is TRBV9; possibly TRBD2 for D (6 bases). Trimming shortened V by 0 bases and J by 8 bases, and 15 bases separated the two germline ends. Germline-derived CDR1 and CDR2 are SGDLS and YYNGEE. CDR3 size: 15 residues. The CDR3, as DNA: TGTGCCAGCAGCGTAGCCGCCGGCGGGGCGGATGAGCAGTTCTTC. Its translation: CASSVAAGGADEQFF.